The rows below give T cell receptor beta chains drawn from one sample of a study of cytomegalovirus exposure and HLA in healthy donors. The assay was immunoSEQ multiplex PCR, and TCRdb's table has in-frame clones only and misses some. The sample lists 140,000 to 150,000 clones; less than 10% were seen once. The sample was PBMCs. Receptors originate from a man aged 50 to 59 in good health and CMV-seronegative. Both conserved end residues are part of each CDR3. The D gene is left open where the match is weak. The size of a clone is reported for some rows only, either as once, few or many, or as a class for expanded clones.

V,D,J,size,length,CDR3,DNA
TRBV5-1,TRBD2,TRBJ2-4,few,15,CASSLDASAGDIQYF,TGCGCCAGCAGCTTGGACGCCTCGGCGGGGGACATTCAGTACTTC
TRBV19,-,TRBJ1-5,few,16,CASSIGAGRSNQPQHF,TGTGCCAGTAGTATAGGGGCAGGGAGGAGCAATCAGCCCCAGCATTTT
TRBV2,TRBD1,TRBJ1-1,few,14,CASSPGQGNPEAFF,TGTGCCAGCAGTCCGGGACAGGGAAACCCTGAAGCTTTCTTT
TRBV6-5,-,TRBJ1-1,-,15,CASSYLRDGLTEAFF,TGTGCCAGCAGTTACCTCAGGGATGGATTAACTGAAGCTTTCTTT
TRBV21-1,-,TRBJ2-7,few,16,CASSAPGPGVSYEQYF,TGTGCCAGCAGCGCTCCCGGGCCGGGGGTAAGCTACGAGCAGTACTTC
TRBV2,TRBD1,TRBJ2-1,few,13,CASRLDRGNEQFF,TGTGCCAGCAGGCTAGACAGGGGGAATGAGCAGTTCTTC
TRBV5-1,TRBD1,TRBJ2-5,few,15,CASSQWTGGQETQYF,TGCGCCAGCAGCCAGTGGACAGGGGGCCAAGAGACCCAGTACTTC
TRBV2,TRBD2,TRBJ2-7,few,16,CASNPASGGGSYEQYF,TGTGCCAGCAATCCTGCCAGCGGGGGGGGGTCCTACGAGCAGTACTTC
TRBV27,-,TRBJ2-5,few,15,CASSSTGGDQETQYF,TGTGCCAGCAGTTCCACAGGGGGGGACCAAGAGACCCAGTACTTC
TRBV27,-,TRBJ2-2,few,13,CASSLYREGELFF,TGTGCCAGCAGTTTATATAGGGAGGGGGAGCTGTTTTTT
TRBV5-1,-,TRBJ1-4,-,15,CASSLGSVTNEKLFF,TGCGCCAGCAGCTTGGGGTCAGTAACTAATGAAAAACTGTTTTTT
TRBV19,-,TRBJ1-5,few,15,CASSIGGSSNQPQHF,TGTGCCAGTAGTATAGGAGGTAGTAGCAATCAGCCCCAGCATTTT
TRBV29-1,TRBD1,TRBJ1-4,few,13,CSVTGPTNEKLFF,TGCAGCGTGACAGGGCCAACTAATGAAAAACTGTTTTTT
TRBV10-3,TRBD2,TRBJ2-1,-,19,CAISDTGLAGGRSYNEQFF,TGTGCCATCAGTGACACGGGGCTAGCGGGGGGTCGCTCCTACAATGAGCAGTTCTTC
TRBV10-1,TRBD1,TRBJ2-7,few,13,CASSEGTGDRQYF,TGCGCCAGCAGTGAGGGGACAGGGGATCGGCAGTACTTC